What follows is one T cell receptor beta chain and its context. Ten or more counts support this clonotype. Its binding antigen is unknown. No base quality values were provided; no much bigger clone lies one nucleotide off. The data belong to a study of blood T cells in healthy people across ages (dated by TCRdb to 2014 to 2015). As for the study more broadly: In model experiments, roughly one uniquely barcoded TCR beta cDNA molecule per two T cells was captured by template switching. The study analyzed two additional independent replicas of 1 million unique cDNA reads from the same blood draw for two donors, one aged 18 to 30 and one aged 80 or older. Using deep sequencing normalized with unique cDNA molecular identifiers, the study measured how TCR beta repertoire diversity changes with age. The donors were divided into four age groups: young (average roughly 17 years), middle-aged (almost 40), aged (62) and long-lived (roughly 86).

Overall study results and their limits: Compared with the aged group, more naive CD4+ T cells, fewer expanded clones and increased TCR diversity were shown by the long-lived group, suggesting age selection. As age increased, observed TCR beta diversity per million T cells dropped in a roughly linear way, and a significant reduction was already evident by age 40. Estimates of total diversity from one million sequenced T cells were regarded as lower bounds and underestimates. Since profiling was done on bulk unsorted PBMCs, naive and antigen-experienced compartments could not be conclusively compared. The CMV infection status of donors was not known, potentially confounding age-related changes in expanded clonotypes. There was a strong correlation between observed TCR beta diversity and the percentage of naive T cells measured by flow cytometry.

The approximately 39 donors, aged about 6 to 90 years, were systemically healthy Caucasian individuals from Russia. Each donor gave ten milliliters of peripheral blood, drawn into EDTA-treated Vacutainer tubes. Ficoll-Paque density-gradient centrifugation was used to isolate PBMCs, with at least 6.5 million per sample. Total RNA, at least 6 micrograms per sample, was extracted from PBMCs with Trizol reagent. Naive CD45RAhigh/CD27high T cell percentages were measured by flow cytometry on a PBMC aliquot from every donor. The germline V gene gives CDR1 as SQVTM and CDR2 as ANQGSEA. Trimming costs V 3 bases and J 3 bases, and their ends lie 9 bases apart. The CDR3, from cysteine to phenylalanine, totals 14 residues. The entry retains the CDR3 DNA only, 42 bases that are in frame from base 1. The library was produced with 5' RACE. The sample was run on an Illumina HiSeq 2500. A second PCR of roughly 6 to 12 cycles was performed with a sample-barcoded 5' primer and a J-beta primer mix. Each TCR beta cDNA molecule received a unique molecular identifier from a template-switch 5' adaptor carrying 12 random nucleotides. Each sample yielded at least 3 million CDR3-containing paired-end reads. First-strand cDNA was synthesized from all RNA with the Mint cDNA synthesis kit, primed by a TRBC-specific oligonucleotide. Following uracil-DNA glycosylase treatment, all cDNA underwent a first 18-cycle PCR with the universal primers M1SS and BC2_uni_R. On the study's bioinformatics: For normalization, 1 million high-quality reads were randomly selected from each sample, with every read carrying a distinct molecular identifier. Instead of being binned into consensus sequences, reads with shared molecular identifiers were discarded. MiTCR, set to a Q25 quality threshold and the strictest error-elimination algorithm, was used for CDR3 identification, clonotype clustering and error correction. A nonparametric unseen species model with Euler transformation was used to estimate lower-bound total TCR beta diversity. Clones were called with MiXCR by TCRdb after fastp trimmed the public reads at Q25, and only in-frame beta chains were retained. Here each entry gathers all rows of one CDR3 protein and keeps the most common genes and DNA. The V and J calls come from TCRdb's annotation, not from the publication. This sample lists roughly 1 million distinct CDR3 sequences; almost 25% were detected once. The ten biggest clones cover approximately 0.71% of the sample.

These records were also assigned to another study, of T cells of mothers and their children. As described in the second report: Donors were nine systemically healthy Caucasian individuals: three mothers and their six children. cDNA synthesis consumed the entire amount of extracted RNA, loaded at roughly 1.5 ug RNA in each 15 ul reaction. In the second PCR, the M1S primer introduced both the sample barcodes and 2-4 random nucleotides. More than 8.5 million TCR beta CDR3 reads were obtained from each mother, and several million reads were obtained from each child. Thymic selection shapes the output of TCR recombination in a similar way in related and unrelated pairs, and inherited differences have a minor effect. Related mother-child pairs always showed normalized repertoire overlap that was slightly higher than in unrelated mother-child pairs, though the difference was never significant. Persistent microchimeric T cell clones were not detected, at a sensitivity of approximately 93 clones per million clonotypes. The study used deep NGS to compare TCR beta repertoires of mothers and children, seeking features distinguishing related mother-child pairs from unrelated individuals. Mothers averaged about 37 +/- 4 years of age and children averaged 11 +/- 4 years. Libraries were sequenced on Illumina HiSeq 2000 with 100+100 nt paired-end reads after adapter ligation with NEBNext reagents. To prevent cross-contamination, the mother and child libraries were prepared a month apart and were sequenced in separate runs. Between roughly 450,000 and 2,000,000 distinct TCR beta clonotypes were identified per donor. Naive TCR beta clonotypes were estimated from low-frequency clonotypes matched to each donor's FACS-determined naive share, without sorting.

In this chain, TRBV29-1 is recombined with TRBJ2-6; TRBD2 is a weak D gene call, 6 bases matching. The TCR sequence derives from a girl aged 2-10 years in good health. Sequencing used blood. The CDR3 in this case is CSVDGGGGANVLTF. The nucleotide sequence is TGCAGCGTTGATGGGGGAGGTGGGGCCAACGTCCTGACTTTC. The entire variable domain, with the stretches around the CDR3 drawn from the reference TRBV29-1 and TRBJ2-6 proteins, is SAVISQKPSRDICQRGTSLTIQCQVDSQVTMMFWYRQQPGQSLTLIATANQGSEATYESGFVIDKFPISRPNLTFSTLTVSNMSPEDSSIYLCSVDGGGGANVLTFGAGSRLTVL.